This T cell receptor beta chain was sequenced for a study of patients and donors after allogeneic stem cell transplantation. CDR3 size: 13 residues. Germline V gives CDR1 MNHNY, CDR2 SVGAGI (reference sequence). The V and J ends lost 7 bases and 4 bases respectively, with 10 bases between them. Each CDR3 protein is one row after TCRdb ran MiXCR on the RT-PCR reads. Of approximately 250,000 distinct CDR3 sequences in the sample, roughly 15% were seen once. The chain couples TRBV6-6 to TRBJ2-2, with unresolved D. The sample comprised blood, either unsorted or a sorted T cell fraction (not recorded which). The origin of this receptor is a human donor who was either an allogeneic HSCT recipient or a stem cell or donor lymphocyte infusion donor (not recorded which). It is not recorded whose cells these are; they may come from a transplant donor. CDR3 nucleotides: TGTGCCAGCACCCGGTCCCTCACCGGGGAGCTGTTTTTT. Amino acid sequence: CASTRSLTGELFF.